Here is one TCR beta chain with its context. Recruitment covered about two dozen US areas and drew participants whose ages spanned roughly 18 to 100 years. The data stem from a study of blood T cell repertoires in COVID-19. Per the germline V gene, CDR1 is SQVTM and CDR2 is ANQGSEA. The CDR3 runs 13 residues. Trimming removed 5 bases from V and 4 bases from J, with 14 bases in between. Assay used: immunoSEQ multiplex PCR; TCRdb lists only in-frame clones, some missing. The repertoire holds approximately 380,000 clones, 88% seen once, with more than 0.95% in the top ten. The sequenced sample was PBMCs or T cells enriched from blood (not recorded which). This chain connects TRBV29-1 to TRBJ1-2; weak D call: TRBD1 (5 bases). This sequence originates from a woman aged 18-35 years who had recovered from COVID-19. The CDR3 is CSVSGGQSYGYTF. CDR3 sequence (DNA): TGCAGCGTTTCGGGGGGTCAGAGCTATGGCTACACCTTC. Supplemented by reference TRBV29-1 and TRBJ1-2, the full variable domain reads SAVISQKPSRDICQRGTSLTIQCQVDSQVTMMFWYRQQPGQSLTLIATANQGSEATYESGFVIDKFPISRPNLTFSTLTVSNMSPEDSSIYLCSVSGGQSYGYTFGSGTRLTVV.